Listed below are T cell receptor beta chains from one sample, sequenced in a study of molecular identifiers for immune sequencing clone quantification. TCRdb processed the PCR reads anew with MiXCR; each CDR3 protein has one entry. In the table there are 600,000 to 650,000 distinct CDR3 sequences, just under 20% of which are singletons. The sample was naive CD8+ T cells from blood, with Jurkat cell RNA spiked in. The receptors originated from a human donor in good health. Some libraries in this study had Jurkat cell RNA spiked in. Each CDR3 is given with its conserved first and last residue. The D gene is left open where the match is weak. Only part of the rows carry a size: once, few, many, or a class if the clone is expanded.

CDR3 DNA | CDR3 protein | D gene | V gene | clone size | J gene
TGTGCCAGCAGAACCCTGGCGGGAGGTTACGAGCAGTACTTC | CASRTLAGGYEQYF | TRBD2 | TRBV28 | . | TRBJ2-7
. | CASSLERDSSYEQYF | . | TRBV28 | many | TRBJ2-7
TGCAGTGCTAACCTTAGGGACAGGGGAAACGAGCAGTACTTC | CSANLRDRGNEQYF | TRBD1 | TRBV20-1 | few | TRBJ2-7
TGCGCCAGCAGTTCTTCCGGGGATAGCAATCAGCCCCAGCATTTT | CASSSSGDSNQPQHF | . | TRBV23-1 | many | TRBJ1-5
TGTGCCAGCAGTACAGCGGCGGTTTCCTACAATGAGCAGTTCTTC | CASSTAAVSYNEQFF | . | TRBV6-5 | few | TRBJ2-1
TGTGCCAGCAGCTTAGGAGCGGGAGCTAACAATGAGCAGTTCTTC | CASSLGAGANNEQFF | TRBD2 | TRBV11-2 | many | TRBJ2-1
TGCAGTGCTATCCACCGGGACAGGATGCTCGAGCAGTACTTC | CSAIHRDRMLEQYF | TRBD1 | TRBV20-1 | many | TRBJ2-7
TGTGCCAGCAGTTACTCGTCCCTAGCCGCCCCGGATACGCAGTATTTT | CASSYSSLAAPDTQYF | . | TRBV6-5 | many | TRBJ2-3
TGTGCCAGCAGTTTCCGGGACAGGGGCTACGAGCAGTACTTC | CASSFRDRGYEQYF | TRBD1 | TRBV28 | many | TRBJ2-7
TGTGCCAGCAGCTTAGCGAGGGGGGTCTACAATGAGCAGTTCTTC | CASSLARGVYNEQFF | . | TRBV7-2 | many | TRBJ2-1
TGCGCCAGCAGCCAAGTTGGAGACGGAGGCTACGAGCAGTACTTC | CASSQVGDGGYEQYF | . | TRBV4-1 | . | TRBJ2-7
TGCGCCAGCAGCCAAGAGTCCACCCGGGGGAGGGACGAGCAGTACTTC | CASSQESTRGRDEQYF | TRBD2 | TRBV4-3 | many | TRBJ2-7
TGTGCCACCAGTGACCAAGCGGGAAAGCCCTACAATGAGCAGTTCTTC | CATSDQAGKPYNEQFF | TRBD2 | TRBV24-1 | many | TRBJ2-1
TGCAGCGTTGCGATAGCAGGAGATTTTGGAAACACCATATATTTT | CSVAIAGDFGNTIYF | . | TRBV29-1 | many | TRBJ1-3
TGTGCCAGCAGTTTTCACAGTAATCAGCCCCAGCATTTT | CASSFHSNQPQHF | . | TRBV28 | many | TRBJ1-5
TGTGCCAGCAGTTCCCCTAGCGGGGGCCCTTCCACAGATACGCAGTATTTT | CASSSPSGGPSTDTQYF | TRBD2 | TRBV27 | many | TRBJ2-3
TGCGCCAGCAGCCAAGGCGCTCTGGGGGATGAGCAGTTCTTC | CASSQGALGDEQFF | . | TRBV4-1 | many | TRBJ2-1
TGCAGTGCCATAGTGAGGGACGGGGAGCTGTTTTTT | CSAIVRDGELFF | . | TRBV20-1 | . | TRBJ2-2
TGTGCCAGCAGTTTATTGCAGGGGGCGACTCAGCCCCAGCATTTT | CASSLLQGATQPQHF | TRBD1 | TRBV28 | . | TRBJ1-5
TGTGCCAGCAGTTACTCGGCTTCACCAGCGGGGGATGAGACCCAGTACTTC | CASSYSASPAGDETQYF | TRBD2 | TRBV6-6 | many | TRBJ2-5
TGTGCCAGCATCCCTAGCGGGAGTTCCTCCTACAATGAGCAGTTCTTC | CASIPSGSSSYNEQFF | TRBD2 | TRBV6-7 | many | TRBJ2-1
TGTGCCAGTAGTACAGGGACGGGAGTCGGCTACGAGCAGTACTTC | CASSTGTGVGYEQYF | . | TRBV19 | . | TRBJ2-7
TGTGCCAGCAGTTTCGGCTACTACACAGATACGCAGTATTTT | CASSFGYYTDTQYF | . | TRBV12-3/TRBV12-4 | . | TRBJ2-3
TGTGCCAGCAGCGTGACGGGGTCGTTAGGAGATACGCAGTATTTT | CASSVTGSLGDTQYF | . | TRBV9 | many | TRBJ2-3
TGTGCCAGCAGTGACGGTTACAATCAGCCCCAGCATTTT | CASSDGYNQPQHF | . | TRBV2 | many | TRBJ1-5
TGTGCCAGCAGCCCCGGACAGCGATCCACTGAAGCTTTCTTT | CASSPGQRSTEAFF | . | TRBV9 | many | TRBJ1-1
TGTGCCAGCAGCACAGACAGAACCCTTAATCAGCCCCAGCATTTT | CASSTDRTLNQPQHF | . | TRBV28 | . | TRBJ1-5
TGTGCCAGCCAAACAGGGATCTATGGCTACACCTTC | CASQTGIYGYTF | . | TRBV19 | . | TRBJ1-2
TGTGCCAGTAGTTCTCTAGCGGGAGGGCCTCCAGAGACCCAGTACTTC | CASSSLAGGPPETQYF | TRBD2 | TRBV19 | many | TRBJ2-5
TGTGCCAGCGGCCGGCAAGGGGCGTTCAACAATGAGCAGTTCTTC | CASGRQGAFNNEQFF | . | TRBV7-9 | many | TRBJ2-1
TGCAGTGCTAGTGCGGACAGGGCCTGGGAATTGTATCAGCCCCAGCATTTT | CSASADRAWELYQPQHF | TRBD1 | TRBV20-1 | many | TRBJ1-5
TGTGCCAGCAGTTGGGCGGGACAGGGGGGGTACGAGCAGTACTTC | CASSWAGQGGYEQYF | TRBD1 | TRBV27 | many | TRBJ2-7
TGTGCCAGCAGCCAAGATGGCCGACTAGCGGAGCGCTACGAGCAGTACTTC | CASSQDGRLAERYEQYF | TRBD2 | TRBV14 | few | TRBJ2-7
TGTGCCAGCAGCTCCAACCGAAATCAGCCCCAGCATTTT | CASSSNRNQPQHF | . | TRBV7-6 | . | TRBJ1-5
TGTGCCACCAGCAGAGTGGCTAGCGGCACAGATACGCAGTATTTT | CATSRVASGTDTQYF | . | TRBV15 | . | TRBJ2-3
TGCGCCAGCAGCCAAGAATCTTGGACGGCGTACCTGAGTTCACCCCTCCACTTT | CASSQESWTAYLSSPLHF | . | TRBV4-3 | many | TRBJ1-6
TGTGCCAGCAGCTTAAGTCAGGGCTCCCCCACCTACGAGCAGTACTTC | CASSLSQGSPTYEQYF | . | TRBV7-9 | many | TRBJ2-7
TGTGCCAGCAGTTTATCATCTGGGGGGCCCACTGAAGCTTTCTTT | CASSLSSGGPTEAFF | . | TRBV27 | many | TRBJ1-1